The clone carrying this T cell receptor beta chain was observed a few times. Per the germline V gene, CDR1 is KGHDR and CDR2 is SFDVKD. The V end was cut by 3 bases, the J end by 0 bases, with 11 bases between. The CDR3 covers 16 residues. The sample is drawn from a study of blood T cell repertoires in COVID-19. The overall study: Italy, Spain and the United States were the sources of the convalescent and acute COVID-19 samples. T cells, B-cell-depleted T cells, or PBMCs supplied cDNA or gDNA.

Study processing details: Nucleated cell number was recorded as an estimate derived from reference gene primer amplification. Sequencing was performed with immunoSEQ multiplex PCR; in TCRdb, only in-frame clones are kept and a portion is missing. D and trimming come from the DNA, and the V and J calls and clone size come from that table. The table has approximately 100,000 clones, under 85% seen once; the top ten hold roughly 25%. Specimen: peripheral blood. V is TRBV24-1 and J is TRBJ1-5, with D tentatively TRBD1 (5 bases). This TCR was recovered from a man in his 70s with acute or convalescent COVID-19. The chain's CDR3 is CATSDSGQTSNQPQHF. The CDR3 DNA reads as TGTGCCACCAGTGATAGTGGACAAACTAGCAATCAGCCCCAGCATTTT.